The 27 T cell receptor beta chains below were found in one sample sequenced in a study of metastatic and nonmetastatic thyroid tumors. MiXCR re-clonotyped the PCR reads for TCRdb. Among about 22,000 clones listed, about a third were seen once. Thyroid surgery took place with no prior treatment in any patient. Sequencing input: blood. Receptors were obtained from a male donor with papillary thyroid cancer or a benign thyroid nodule (not recorded which). Some clones in this sample may be carry-over from other donors' samples.

The V and J genes are TRBV5-4 and TRBJ2-7; 9 positions agree with TRBD2. This CDR3 is built from 15 residues. Germline V gene data show CDR1 as SGHNT and CDR2 as YYREEE (reference sequence). Unmatched junction bases numbered 6, after V lost 0 bases and J lost 5 bases. CDR3 nucleotide sequence: TGTGCCAGCAGCTTGGCGGGACTAGCCGGGAACGAGCAGTACTTC. Translated, it gives CASSLAGLAGNEQYF.

J is TRBJ1-2 and V is TRBV3-1; no reliable D call. V lost 1 base and J 2 bases, leaving 8 bases between the germline ends. The CDR3 consists of 14 residues. CDR1 and CDR2 from the germline V gene are LGHDT and YNNKEL (reference sequence). The CDR3 nucleotides are TGTGCCAGCAGCCAAGTAGGAGGGAACTATGGCTACACCTTC. This sequence encodes CASSQVGGNYGYTF.

By sample fraction, this clone is medium-sized. V and J are TRBV2 and TRBJ2-4; 10 bases align to TRBD2. The V gene's germline CDR1 is SNHLY and CDR2 FYNNEI. V trimming: 5 bases; J trimming: 8 bases; junction bases outside the gene matches: 6. The CDR3 runs 14 residues. The CDR3 region is CASSLAGVNDIQYF. The DNA of the CDR3 is TGTGCCAGCAGTCTAGCGGGAGTTAACGACATTCAGTACTTC.

V usage is TRBV20-1 and J usage is TRBJ2-3; D unclear. Per germline, CDR1 DFQATT and CDR2 SNEGSKA (reference sequence). The CDR3 is made up of 14 amino acids. Trimming cost V 6 bases and J 8 bases, with 21 bases left between them. CDR3 DNA: TGCAGTGCGACCCCGGTTCTGAGCACCAGTACGCAGTATTTT. This gives the protein CSATPVLSTSTQYF.

A word on this clone: One end of the junction is discordant with germline, which a read error may explain. The chain carries TRBV7-6 and TRBJ1-1; no reliable D call. Germline CDR1 SGHVS, CDR2 FNYEAQ. The CDR3 is made up of 13 amino acids. In nucleotides, the CDR3 is TGTGCCAGCAGCTTTAAGAGGACCACTGAGGCTTTCTTT. Translated, it gives CASSFKRTTEAFF.

J is TRBJ1-2 and V is TRBV5-4; perhaps TRBD1 as D (5 bases). The germline gives CDR1 SGHNT, CDR2 YYREEE (reference sequence). V was cut by 7 bases and J by 0 bases, with 13 bases left in between. The CDR3 contains 14 residues. The CDR3 region is CASGLEGPNYGYTF. For the CDR3, the DNA is TGTGCCAGCGGACTGGAGGGACCTAACTATGGCTACACCTTC. The full variable domain, its missing parts supplied by reference TRBV5-4 and TRBJ1-2, is ETGVTQSPTHLIKTRGQQVTLRCSSQSGHNTVSWYQQALGQGPQFIFQYYREEENGRGNFPPRFSGLQFPNYSSELNVNALELDDSALYLCASGLEGPNYGYTFGSGTRLTVV.

V gene TRBV24-1 combines with J gene TRBJ2-1; no clear D. The germline V and J ends were trimmed by 4 bases and 0 bases, with 18 bases remaining between them. Germline CDR1 KGHDR, CDR2 SFDVKD. The CDR3 is 18 residues long. DNA for the CDR3: TGTGCCACCAGTGACCCCGCATCTGGCAGGAGCTCCTACAATGAGCAGTTCTTC. This codes for CATSDPASGRSSYNEQFF.

The chain is built from TRBV11-2 and TRBJ1-1; tentative D call: TRBD1 (6 bases). Germline CDR1 reads SGHAT; CDR2 reads FQNNGV. Trimming stripped 3 bases from V and 0 bases from J, with 17 bases between. The CDR3 totals 17 residues. The CDR3 loop reads CASSLGRGGRMNTEAFF. CDR3 in DNA: TGTGCCAGCAGCTTGGGCAGGGGTGGCCGAATGAACACTGAAGCTTTCTTT.

This clone has just a few counts. The chain joins TRBV6-2 or TRBV6-3 to TRBJ2-7; 10 bases are shared with TRBD1. Unmatched junction bases numbered 14, after V lost 10 bases and J lost 2 bases. Per the germline V gene, CDR1 is MNHEY and CDR2 is SVGEGT. This CDR3 spans 16 amino acids. The CDR3 sequence: CATRDRGPQRPYEQYF. CDR3 in DNA: TGTGCCACCCGGGACAGGGGCCCCCAGAGGCCCTACGAGCAGTACTTC.

This clone is classed as medium-sized. The chain links TRBV6-1 to TRBJ2-3; 8 nucleotides align to TRBD2. Germline CDR1 is MNHNS and CDR2 is SASEGT. V was clipped by 5 bases and J by 1 base; unmatched bases: 5. The CDR3 contains 15 residues. DNA of the CDR3: TGTGCCAGCAGTCGTAGCGGGGCAGGCACAGATACGCAGTATTTT. Protein product: CASSRSGAGTDTQYF.

By share, this clone ranks as medium-sized. This chain connects TRBV6-5 to TRBJ1-1; D ambiguous. The V gene lost 2 bases and the J gene lost 6 bases, with 13 bases spanning the gap. The CDR3 runs to 14 residues. Germline V gene data show CDR1 as MNHEY and CDR2 as SVGAGI. CDR3 amino acids: CASSYRAVDSEAFF. DNA of the CDR3: TGTGCCAGCAGTTACCGGGCAGTTGACTCTGAAGCTTTCTTT.

A note on this clone: Compared with germline, one end of the junction differs, possibly owing to a read error. J is TRBJ2-5 and V is TRBV6-5; no clear D gene. The germline V gene encodes CDR1 MNHEY and CDR2 SVGAGI. The CDR3 length is 14 residues. The CDR3 nucleotides read TGCGCCAGCAGTTATCAAGCCCCGCAAGAGACCCAGTACTTC. Its translation: CASSYQAPQETQYF.

This clone was seen repeatedly, ten times or more. V and J are TRBV5-4 and TRBJ2-7; TRBD2 matches 10 bases. The length of the CDR3 is 13 residues. V shed 5 bases, J shed 9 bases, and the junction held 8 bases outside the gene matches. Germline V gene lookup returns CDR1 SGHNT and CDR2 YYREEE (reference sequence). CDR3 amino acids: CASSYPGTSVQYF. CDR3 nucleotides: TGTGCCAGCAGTTACCCCGGGACTAGCGTGCAGTACTTC.

This clone is medium-sized within its sample. The J gene is TRBJ2-7, the V gene TRBV4-2; the D is unclear. V lost 0 bases, J lost 3 bases, and 21 bases lay in between. This CDR3 is 18 amino acids long. Germline CDR1 and CDR2: LGHNA and YNFKEQ. Here the CDR3 reads CASSQDFGRRSTRYEQYF. The DNA for the CDR3 is TGTGCCAGCAGCCAAGATTTCGGACGGCGATCAACGCGCTACGAGCAGTACTTC.

The chain employs TRBV3-1 and TRBJ2-5; maybe TRBD2 (6 bases). The CDR3 contains 15 residues. V shed 4 bases and J shed 5 bases, with 17 bases lying between them. Germline V CDR1 and CDR2: LGHDT, YNNKEL (reference sequence). The CDR3 sequence: CASSRTGTSRETQYF. CDR3 in DNA: TGTGCCAGCAGCCGAACCGGGACTTCGAGGGAGACCCAGTACTTC.

V is TRBV20-1 and J is TRBJ1-4; D is uncertain. The germline V gene encodes CDR1 DFQATT and CDR2 SNEGSKA (reference sequence). Trimming removed 1 base from V and 0 bases from J, with 9 bases in between. This CDR3 is built from 15 residues. The CDR3 loop reads CSARVLGTTNEKLFF. For the CDR3, the DNA is TGCAGTGCTAGAGTCCTTGGAACAACTAATGAAAAACTGTTTTTT.

This clone is judged medium-sized. Other DNA sequences in the sample encode the same CDR3. The rearrangement links TRBV20-1 to TRBJ2-1; D call uncertain. CDR1 and CDR2 from the germline V gene are DFQATT and SNEGSKA (reference sequence). The V end lost 6 bases, the J end lost 0 bases, and 9 bases lay between the germline ends. The CDR3 runs to 13 residues. CDR3 in DNA: TGCAGTGCCAGAAGGAGCTCCTACAATGAGCAGTTCTTC. Translation: CSARRSSYNEQFF.

In this sample, this clone turned up a few times. The rearrangement links TRBV14 to TRBJ1-5; the match to TRBD1 covers 7 bases. The junction had 2 bases not matched to a gene; V was cut back by 8 bases and J by 4 bases. Germline CDR1 reads SGHDN; CDR2 reads FVKESK. The CDR3 contains 12 residues. The CDR3, as DNA: TGTGCCAGCCAGGGGGGAAATCAGCCCCAGCATTTT. It translates to CASQGGNQPQHF.

This clone occurred a few times. This chain uses TRBV28 with TRBJ2-6; D is tentatively TRBD1 or TRBD2 (6 bases each). Germline V lookup: CDR1 MDHEN, CDR2 SYDVKM. The CDR3 has 18 amino acids. Trimming pared 3 bases from V and 1 base from J, leaving 16 bases between. CDR3: CASSFPGVGLSGANVLTF. The CDR3 DNA sequence: TGTGCCAGCAGTTTCCCAGGGGTCGGACTATCTGGGGCCAACGTCCTGACTTTC.

This clone was recorded at least ten times. This chain uses TRBV6-5 with TRBJ1-2; D might be TRBD1 (5 bases). From germline, CDR1 is MNHEY and CDR2 SVGAGI. The CDR3 extends over 14 amino acids. Trimming removed 2 bases from V and 7 bases from J, with 14 bases in between. The CDR3 is CASSYSIRDSGYTF. The CDR3 nucleotides read TGTGCCAGCAGTTACAGTATCAGGGATTCTGGCTACACCTTC.

The CDR3 DNA is TGTGCCAGCAGCTTAATAGCCAGGGACAATCCTGTGCACACTGAAGCTTTCTTT. Protein: CASSLIARDNPVHTEAFF. The chain recombines TRBV11-2 with TRBJ1-1; D may be TRBD1 (6 bases). Trimming removed 2 bases at V and 3 bases at J, with 22 bases between. The CDR3 contains 18 residues. Germline lookup yields CDR1 SGHAT and CDR2 FQNNGV.

This clone appeared once. The chain combines TRBV7-2 with TRBJ1-2, with 7 bases aligning to TRBD1. CDR1 and CDR2 from the germline V gene are SGHTA and FQGNSA. The V segment lost 5 bases and the J segment 2 bases; nucleotides outside the gene matches: 8. The CDR3 covers 15 residues. CDR3 amino acids: CASSPAVTGNYGYTF. CDR3 sequence (DNA): TGTGCCAGCAGCCCCGCGGTGACAGGGAACTATGGCTACACCTTC.

In this sample, this clone turned up many times. The chain uses TRBV9 and TRBJ2-1, with TRBD2 matching 10 bases. Germline assignment: CDR1 SGDLS and CDR2 YYNGEE. V lost 0 bases and J lost 4; bases outside the gene matches: 4. The CDR3 covers 16 residues. CDR3 amino acids: CASSVARTSGYNEQFF. The CDR3 nucleotides read TGTGCCAGCAGCGTAGCCCGGACTAGCGGATACAATGAGCAGTTCTTC. The full variable domain, its missing parts supplied by reference TRBV9 and TRBJ2-1, is DSGVTQTPKHLITATGQRVTLRCSPRSGDLSVYWYQQSLDQGLQFLIQYYNGEERAKGNILERFSAQQFPDLHSELNLSSLELGDSALYFCASSVARTSGYNEQFFGPGTRLTVL.

The chain has TRBV20-1 and TRBJ2-7, with D unresolved. The CDR3 is made up of 11 amino acids. With 3 bases removed from V and 6 bases from J, the gap between germline ends came to 9 bases. The germline CDR1 and CDR2 sequences are DFQATT and SNEGSKA (reference sequence). The DNA for the CDR3 is TGCAGTGCTAGTGACGGGTTCGAGCAGTACTTC. It specifies CSASDGFEQYF.

V usage is TRBV7-2 and J usage is TRBJ2-7; 9 bases map to TRBD2. The CDR3 extends over 15 amino acids. The V and J ends lost 1 base and 5 bases, in that order; junction bases with no gene match: 6. CDR1 and CDR2 (germline): SGHTA, FQGNSA. CDR3 residues: CASSLEGLAGHEQYF. CDR3 DNA sequence: TGTGCCAGCAGCTTAGAGGGCCTAGCGGGACACGAGCAGTACTTC.

The chain couples TRBV6-1 to TRBJ1-5, with TRBD1 identical over 7 bases. The CDR3 sequence is 14 residues long. Germline V gene lookup returns CDR1 MNHNS and CDR2 SASEGT. After removal of 6 bases from V and 5 bases from J, the junction contained 7 bases not matched to a gene. The CDR3 DNA sequence: TGTGCCAGCAGGCCTGGACAGGATTATCAGCCCCAGCATTTT. Translating gives CASRPGQDYQPQHF.

This chain links TRBV10-3 with TRBJ2-7; 8 nucleotides agree with TRBD1. The germline V gene encodes CDR1 ENHRY and CDR2 SYGVKD. Trimming removed 1 base from V and 1 base from J; junction bases left unmatched: 9. This CDR3 is built from 17 residues. The CDR3 here is CAISEFLTGDRSYEQYF. CDR3 nucleotides: TGTGCCATCAGTGAGTTCCTGACAGGGGACAGGTCCTACGAGCAGTACTTC.